The clone carrying this TCR beta chain has only a few counts. This entry is derived from a study of beta chain features in type 1 diabetes. Every isolated RNA sample was fully reverse transcribed, so sequencing captured expressed TCRB transcripts. The method was immunoSEQ multiplex PCR; TCRdb's version includes in-frame clones alone and lacks a portion of them. The sample contains approximately 150,000 clones, 7.5% to 9.5% of which appear only once. The sequence was collected from a young woman in good health. The sequencing input was central memory CD4+ T cells from blood.

The CDR3 nucleotides read TGTGCCACCAGCAGCCGGCTAGGGGGCGGGGAGACCCAGTACTTC. Its translation is CATSSRLGGGETQYF. The gene calls are TRBV15 and TRBJ2-5; 7 bases line up with TRBD1. CDR3 length: 15 amino acids. V lost 3 bases and J lost 5; bases outside the gene matches: 9. Germline lookup yields CDR1 LNHNV and CDR2 YYDKDF (reference sequence).